These 17 T cell receptor beta chains originate from one sample sequenced in a study of T cells in Graves' hyperthyroidism and ophthalmopathy. Amplification of TCR beta CDR3 regions was performed using RNA transcripts as template. The HTBI primer set drove a first-round RT-PCR of the TCR CDR3. Using its own MiXCR run on the multiplex PCR reads, TCRdb lists one record per CDR3 protein. The repertoire consists of hundreds of thousands of distinct CDR3 sequences, with 13% to 15% occurring once and the leading ten covering about 12%. What was sequenced was blood. The receptor set was obtained from a woman aged 50 to 65 with Graves' ophthalmopathy.

This chain connects TRBV4-1 to TRBJ2-3; D call uncertain. Per the germline V gene, CDR1 is MGHRA and CDR2 is YSYEKL. V was shortened by 3 bases and J by 0 bases, with 7 bases between the two germline ends. The CDR3 has 14 amino acids. The CDR3, as DNA: TGCGCCAGCAGCCACGCTGCTAGCACAGATACGCAGTATTTT. As protein: CASSHAASTDTQYF.

As for this clonotype: A clone one base away is much larger, so this may be a read error. The rearrangement links TRBV6-2 or TRBV6-3 to TRBJ2-7; 8 nucleotides align to TRBD1. In germline, CDR1 is MNHEY, CDR2 SVGEGT. The CDR3 totals 11 residues. The CDR3 DNA is TGTGCCAGCAGGCCACAGGGGGAGCAGCACTTC. Translated: CASRPQGEQHF.

This clonotype has at least ten counts. This chain links TRBV2 with TRBJ2-1; D is perhaps TRBD2 (5 bases). Trimming cost V 4 bases and J 6 bases, with 13 bases left between them. The CDR3 sequence is 14 residues long. Germline CDR1 reads SNHLY; CDR2 reads FYNNEI. CDR3 in DNA: TGTGCCAGCAGTGCTAGGCCTCTAGCCAATGAGCAGTTCTTC. Amino acids: CASSARPLANEQFF.

This clonotype was counted between two and nine times. The chain links TRBV12-3 or TRBV12-4 to TRBJ2-2; 15 bases match TRBD2. Unmatched junction bases numbered 8, after V lost 6 bases and J lost 0 bases. This CDR3 is 19 amino acids long. CDR3 in DNA: TGTGCCAGCAGCCTAGGACTAGCGGGAGGGCCAACGAACACCGGGGAGCTGTTTTTT. Amino acids: CASSLGLAGGPTNTGELFF.

This clonotype has just a few counts. The V and J genes are TRBV30 and TRBJ2-4, with unresolved D. With 2 bases removed from V and 1 base from J, the gap between germline ends came to 9 bases. Germline CDR1 GTSNPN, CDR2 SVGIG (reference sequence). The CDR3 runs 14 residues. The CDR3, as DNA: TGTGCCTGGAGTTCGGGTCAGGCCAAAAACATTCAGTACTTC. It translates to CAWSSGQAKNIQYF.

This clonotype occurred many times. V and J are TRBV6-1 and TRBJ2-7; 7 positions match TRBD1. The trim removed 5 bases at V and 6 bases at J, leaving 10 bases unmatched. Germline values: CDR1 MNHNS, CDR2 SASEGT. This CDR3 spans 14 amino acids. The CDR3 DNA is TGTGCCAGCAGTAAGACGGGACAGCCCTTCGAGCAGTACTTC. It codes for CASSKTGQPFEQYF.

This chain joins TRBV19 and TRBJ2-2; no clear D. Germline CDR1 and CDR2: LNHDA and SQIVND (reference sequence). The CDR3 covers 14 residues. The ends were cut back, 6 bases at V and 4 bases at J, with 12 bases in the middle. The CDR3 protein is CASRTRASTGELFF. CDR3 nucleotides: TGTGCCAGTAGGACCCGGGCCTCCACCGGGGAGCTGTTTTTT.

This clonotype was seen repeatedly, ten times or more. The rearrangement uses TRBV24-1 and TRBJ2-7; no reliable D call. Trimming left V 5 bases short and J 3 bases short, with 10 bases between. CDR1 is KGHDR, CDR2 SFDVKD, per germline. The CDR3 sequence is 13 residues long. In nucleotides, the CDR3 is TGTGCCACCAGTGTCCCGGGCAGCTACGAGCAGTACTTC. Protein product: CATSVPGSYEQYF.

This clonotype appeared many times. The chain recombines TRBV28 with TRBJ2-5; D is possibly TRBD2 (5 bases). CDR1 MDHEN and CDR2 SYDVKM come from the germline V gene. V gave up 6 bases and J gave up 2 bases, with 13 bases separating them. The CDR3 extends over 14 amino acids. The CDR3 nucleotides read TGTGCCAGCAGCTCATTCGGGGTTCAAGAGACCCAGTACTTC. Translation: CASSSFGVQETQYF.

This clonotype has at least ten counts. The V gene is TRBV24-1, the J gene TRBJ2-1; no firm D call. Trimming removed 4 bases at V and 6 bases at J, with 12 bases between. CDR1 and CDR2 from the germline V gene are KGHDR and SFDVKD. The CDR3 spans 14 residues. CDR3: CATSDPRTVNEQFF. CDR3 DNA sequence: TGTGCCACCAGTGACCCGCGAACCGTCAATGAGCAGTTCTTC.

This clonotype was recorded at least ten times. This chain connects TRBV6-1 to TRBJ2-3; TRBD1 is a possible D gene (6 bases). V was clipped by 5 bases and J by 2 bases, with 14 bases between them. The CDR3 is made up of 15 amino acids. CDR1 MNHNS and CDR2 SASEGT come from the germline V gene. Here the CDR3 DNA reads TGTGCCAGCAGTCGGACAGCCTTCTCCACAGATACGCAGTATTTT. Amino acid sequence: CASSRTAFSTDTQYF.

The chain employs TRBV3-1 and TRBJ2-6; D is perhaps TRBD1 (6 bases). There are 14 residues in the CDR3. The V end was cut by 4 bases, the J end by 4 bases, with 8 bases between. The germline V gene encodes CDR1 LGHDT and CDR2 YNNKEL (reference sequence). This CDR3 reads CASSPGTGANVLTF. The CDR3 DNA reads as TGTGCCAGCAGCCCCGGGACAGGGGCCAACGTCCTGACTTTC.

This clonotype was counted ten times or more. This rearrangement joins TRBV7-9 to TRBJ2-3, with TRBD1 matching over 8 bases. With 3 bases clipped from V and 4 bases from J, the junction kept 9 bases outside the gene matches. In germline, CDR1 is SEHNR, CDR2 FQNEAQ (reference sequence). The CDR3 length is 16 residues. The CDR3 protein is CASSFGRTGLADTQYF. CDR3 coding DNA: TGTGCCAGCAGCTTTGGCCGGACAGGGTTAGCAGATACGCAGTATTTT.

This clonotype was picked up many times. The V call is TRBV7-2, the J call TRBJ2-1, with TRBD2 identical over 12 bases. V trimming: 5 bases; J trimming: 10 bases; junction bases outside the gene matches: 3. Germline CDR1 reads SGHTA; CDR2 reads FQGNSA. The CDR3 contains 13 residues. CDR3 residues: CASSPGTSGEQFF. The CDR3 nucleotides are TGTGCCAGCAGCCCAGGGACTAGCGGGGAGCAGTTCTTC.

This chain joins TRBV5-8 and TRBJ2-1; D gene ambiguous. V dropped 4 bases and J dropped 4 bases, with 15 bases sitting between them. Germline V gene lookup returns CDR1 SGHTS and CDR2 YDEGEE. The CDR3 is made up of 15 amino acids. CDR3 coding DNA: TGTGCCAGCAGCCTCACCGCCGAGTTATACAATGAGCAGTTCTTC. Protein: CASSLTAELYNEQFF.

This clonotype was detected a few times. A much larger clone differs from this one at a single base, so this may be a read error. The rearrangement links TRBV11-2 to TRBJ1-2; D unclear. The CDR3 totals 14 residues. Germline assignment: CDR1 SGHAT and CDR2 FQNNGV. The CDR3 DNA reads as TGTGCCAGCAGCGCAGACCGATCGAACTATGGCCACACCTTC. Its protein product is CASSADRSNYGHTF. Full variable domain (rest looked up from reference TRBV11-2 and TRBJ1-2): EAGVAQSPRYKIIEKRQSVAFWCNPISGHATLYWYQQILGQGPKLLIQFQNNGVVDDSQLPKDRFSAERLKGVDSTLKIQPAKLEDSAVYLCASSADRSNYGHTFGSGTRLTVV.

The table lists this clonotype with many counts. The V and J genes are TRBV7-2 and TRBJ2-7; tentative D call: TRBD1 (5 bases). Germline V lookup: CDR1 SGHTA, CDR2 FQGNSA. The CDR3 consists of 15 residues. Trimming shortened V by 5 bases and J by 4 bases, and 18 bases separated the two germline ends. CDR3 nucleotides: TGTGCCAGCAGCCCCAGGGTTCCCTCGGAATACGAGCAGTACTTC. Its translation is CASSPRVPSEYEQYF.